The 7 T cell receptor beta chains listed next were all sequenced from one sample in a study of regulatory T cells in long-lasting Graves disease. In building TCR beta libraries, iRepertoire HTBI primers were used together with Arm-PCR of CDR3 regions. TCRdb independently ran MiXCR on the multiplex PCR reads; one entry per CDR3 protein. The sample consists of 400,000 to 650,000 distinct CDR3 sequences, about 16% of them appearing once. Time point given: newly diagnosed GD, antithyroid drugs for less than 3 months. The TCR library was made from RNA extracted from PBMCs. These data are also associated with another study on T cells in Graves' hyperthyroidism and ophthalmopathy.

The sequencing used peripheral blood mononuclear cells (PBMCs), collected at new diagnosis, from a patient treated with antithyroid drugs. These receptors were taken from a woman aged 35-65 years with Graves disease.

In its sample, this clonotype was seen many times. The chain is built from TRBV7-2 and TRBJ1-1, with TRBD1 matching over 7 bases. The V gene's germline CDR1 is SGHTA and CDR2 FQGNSA. This CDR3 spans 16 amino acids. Trimming cost V 5 bases and J 4 bases; bases outside gene matches: 13. This chain's CDR3 is CASSAQTGSGGTEAFF. For the CDR3, the DNA is TGTGCCAGCAGCGCCCAGACAGGGTCGGGAGGCACTGAAGCTTTCTTT.

This clonotype appeared many times. The chain couples TRBV12-3 or TRBV12-4 to TRBJ1-2; D unresolved. Trimming pared 7 bases from V and 5 bases from J, leaving 11 bases between. This CDR3 spans 12 amino acids. CDR3 sequence: CASTLREYGYTF. Written as DNA, the CDR3 is TGTGCCAGCACCTTGCGGGAGTATGGCTACACCTTC.

This clonotype was seen only a few times. The CDR3 carries no conserved terminal phenylalanine or tryptophan, so it likely arises from a read error. The chain couples TRBV28 to TRBJ1-2; no clear D gene. The ends were cut back, 3 bases at V and 4 bases at J, with 12 bases in the middle. Looked up from germline, CDR1 is MDHEN and CDR2 is SYDVKM. The CDR3 consists of 14 residues. The CDR3 DNA sequence: TGTGCCAGCAGTTTGGGTCAGATGTCCTATGGCTACACCCTC. Translated, it gives CASSLGQMSYGYTL.

In regard to this clonotype: This may come from a read error, since a much larger clone is one base off. This rearrangement joins TRBV19 to TRBJ1-2; 8 bases align to TRBD1. Germline CDR1 reads LNHDA; CDR2 reads SQIVND (reference sequence). This CDR3 comprises 15 residues. J was trimmed by 6 bases and V by 8 bases; bases with no gene match: 14. As DNA, the CDR3 is TGTGCCAGTGGTTCCCGGACACAGGGGGTCAATGGCTACACCTTC. It translates to CASGSRTQGVNGYTF.

The chain uses TRBV6-1 and TRBJ2-2, with D uncertain. Germline CDR1 reads MNHNS; CDR2 reads SASEGT. The CDR3 sequence is 14 residues long. Between the trimmed V and J ends, which lost 6 bases and 4 bases, there was a span of 12 bases. Here the CDR3 reads CASRGGPGTGELFF. The CDR3 DNA sequence: TGTGCCAGCAGAGGCGGACCGGGCACCGGGGAGCTGTTTTTT.

Concerning this clonotype itself: The junction and the germline gene differ at one end; a read error may be behind it. V and J are TRBV2 and TRBJ2-2, with D maybe TRBD1 (6 bases). The CDR3 sequence is 12 residues long. Germline V gene sequence: CDR1 SNHLY, CDR2 FYNNEI. The CDR3 sequence is CASSEGGGELFF. The DNA for the CDR3 is TGTGCCAGCAGCGAAGGGGGCGGGGAGCTGTTTTTT.

V usage is TRBV7-2 and J usage is TRBJ2-1; 9 bases align to TRBD2. The CDR3 loop spans 15 amino acids. Germline V gives CDR1 SGHTA, CDR2 FQGNSA. After removal of 4 bases from V and 9 bases from J, the junction contained 10 bases not matched to a gene. The CDR3 DNA sequence: TGTGCCAGCAGCTCGTGGACCAGCGGGGGGTCTGAGCAGTTCTTC. Translated, it gives CASSSWTSGGSEQFF.